A selection of T cell receptor beta chains follows, all from one sample in a study of control samples from healthy donors and cancer patients. Only in-frame clones appear in the TCRdb table, and some are missing; sequencing was by immunoSEQ multiplex PCR. The data contain 150,000 to 200,000 clones, 96% of them seen just once; the ten biggest clones take up approximately 1%. The sequencing input was blood. These receptors all stem from a woman between 25 and 40 years old in good health. Each CDR3 is given with its conserved first and last residue. D genes are given only for firm matches. Clone size is shown for a subset of rows, as once, few, many or a class of expanded clone.

d_gene	v_gene	abundance	j_gene	CDR3aa	CDR3nt
TRBD1	TRBV5-5	-	TRBJ2-7	CASSRETGDGYEQYF	TGTGCCAGCAGCAGGGAGACAGGGGACGGCTACGAGCAGTACTTC
-	TRBV7-6	once	TRBJ1-1	CASSPPGGSGEAFF	TGTGCCAGCAGCCCCCCGGGGGGCTCGGGTGAAGCTTTCTTT
-	TRBV6-5	-	TRBJ1-5	CASRQGSQPQHF	TGTGCCAGCAGGCAAGGCAGTCAGCCCCAGCATTTT
TRBD1	TRBV29-1	-	TRBJ1-5	CSASGQGDQPQHF	TGCAGCGCCTCGGGACAGGGGGATCAGCCCCAGCATTTT
TRBD1	TRBV6-5	-	TRBJ1-5	CASSYSPTGGNQPQHF	TGTGCCAGCAGTTACTCTCCGACAGGGGGCAATCAGCCCCAGCATTTT
TRBD1	TRBV19	-	TRBJ2-3	CASSIVRGQGPDTQYF	TGTGCCAGTAGTATAGTGAGGGGACAGGGTCCAGATACGCAGTATTTT
-	TRBV11-3	-	TRBJ2-7	CASSLRASYEQYF	TGTGCCAGCAGCCTCCGCGCAAGCTACGAGCAGTACTTC
TRBD1	TRBV6-6	-	TRBJ1-1	CASSHRGSEAFF	TGTGCCAGCAGCCACAGGGGAAGTGAAGCTTTCTTT
-	TRBV11-2	-	TRBJ1-6	CASSFPTDSNSPLHF	TGTGCCAGCAGCTTCCCCACGGACTCGAATTCACCCCTCCACTTT
TRBD2	TRBV2	-	TRBJ2-7	CASSGSGRADEQYF	TGTGCCAGCAGTGGTAGCGGGAGGGCGGACGAGCAGTACTTC
-	TRBV3-1/TRBV3-2	-	TRBJ1-2	CASNILGRPYGYTF	TGTGCCAGCAACATACTAGGCCGGCCCTATGGCTACACCTTC
TRBD2	TRBV6-4	-	TRBJ2-3	CASSGEAGGLTDTQYF	TGTGCCAGCAGTGGTGAGGCGGGGGGCCTCACAGATACGCAGTATTTT
-	TRBV5-6	-	TRBJ2-7	CASSLVTGPLEQYF	TGTGCCAGCAGCTTGGTGACAGGTCCCCTCGAGCAGTACTTC
-	TRBV20-1	-	TRBJ1-6	CSASITPQGLPLHF	TGCAGTGCTAGTATAACCCCTCAGGGGTTACCCCTCCACTTT
-	TRBV5-1	-	TRBJ2-7	CASSWTHSYEQYF	TGCGCCAGCAGTTGGACTCACTCCTACGAGCAGTACTTC
-	TRBV19	-	TRBJ1-1	CASSIEGLNTEAFF	TGTGCCAGTAGTATAGAGGGCCTTAACACTGAAGCTTTCTTT